This T cell receptor beta chain comes out of a study of cytomegalovirus exposure and HLA in healthy donors. Findings and caveats of the study: Across HLA loci, a later analysis found differing TCR association rates, with DRB1 most and HLA-C fewest.

The ends were cut back, 2 bases at V and 0 bases at J, with 8 bases in the middle. Germline V gene sequence: CDR1 MNHNS, CDR2 SASEGT. The CDR3 length is 15 residues. Regarding this clone: Its antigen is not identified.

Amplification used 60 Vbeta primers and 13 Jbeta primers. Method: immunoSEQ multiplex PCR; TCRdb's copy keeps in-frame clones and lacks some. The table includes some 130,000 clones, 75% to 85% detected once. This receptor was obtained from a man aged 30 to 45 in good health and CMV-seronegative. The specimen sequenced was PBMCs. The gene calls are TRBV6-1 and TRBJ1-5; no firm D call. In DNA form, the CDR3 reads TGTGCCAGCAGTGAAAACAGCTATAGCAATCAGCCCCAGCATTTT. Protein: CASSENSYSNQPQHF.